The 18 T cell receptor beta chains in this list originate from one sample, sequenced in a study of blood T cell repertoires in COVID-19. Clones were read by immunoSEQ multiplex PCR, and TCRdb kept only the in-frame ones, dropping some. The sample lists around 160,000 clones, approximately 80% occurring once. The specimen was peripheral blood. Receptors originate from a man aged 55-75 years with active or convalescent COVID-19.

The chain has TRBV7-2 and TRBJ1-1; TRBD1 matches at 7 bases. Germline CDR1 SGHTA, CDR2 FQGNSA. J was trimmed by 6 bases and V by 2 bases; bases with no gene match: 6. The CDR3 is 14 amino acids. The CDR3 DNA follows: TGTGCCAGCAGCTTAAATACAGGGGACGCTGAAGCTTTCTTT. It codes for CASSLNTGDAEAFF.

The chain joins TRBV7-3 to TRBJ2-7, with TRBD1 matching 8 bases. V trimming: 5 bases; J trimming: 5 bases; junction bases outside the gene matches: 8. CDR3 length equals 14 residues. Germline V gene sequence: CDR1 SGHTA, CDR2 FQGTGA. CDR3 region: CASSQGQGKDEQYF. The CDR3 coding sequence is TGTGCCAGCAGCCAAGGACAGGGCAAGGACGAGCAGTACTTC.

The rearrangement links TRBV29-1 to TRBJ2-3; 7 bases match TRBD2. V gave up 6 bases and J gave up 3 bases; unmatched junction bases: 9. The germline CDR1 and CDR2 sequences are SQVTM and ANQGSEA. There are 14 residues in the CDR3. The CDR3 sequence is CSVLGREQTDTQYF. In DNA form, the CDR3 reads TGCAGCGTCCTAGGGCGGGAGCAGACAGATACGCAGTATTTT.

The gene calls are TRBV5-1 and TRBJ2-2; no firm D call. This CDR3 comprises 13 residues. V gave up 0 bases and J gave up 5 bases, with 5 bases separating them. Germline V gene lookup returns CDR1 SGHRS and CDR2 YFSETQ. The CDR3 loop reads CASSLERTGELFF. As DNA, the CDR3 is TGCGCCAGCAGCTTGGAGAGGACCGGGGAGCTGTTTTTT.

This chain uses TRBV7-8 with TRBJ1-3; D perhaps matches TRBD1 (6 bases). The CDR3 extends over 14 amino acids. V was cut by 5 bases and J by 0 bases, with 8 bases left in between. CDR1 is SGHVS and CDR2 is FQNEAQ in the germline V gene. DNA of the CDR3: TGTGCCAGCAGCCGGGGGGCCTCTGGAAACACCATATATTTT. Its protein is CASSRGASGNTIYF. Based on the CDR3 plus reference TRBV7-8 and TRBJ1-3, the full variable domain is GAGVSQSPRYKVAKRGQDVALRCDPISGHVSLFWYQQALGQGPEFLTYFQNEAQLDKSGLPSDRFFAERPEGSVSTLKIQRTQQEDSAVYLCASSRGASGNTIYFGEGSWLTVV.

This clone was seen a single time. The J gene is TRBJ2-7, the V gene TRBV12-2; TRBD2, the D gene given by the table, was not confirmed from the DNA. TRBV12-2 has pseudogene status. CDR3 length: 18 residues. CDR3 protein: CASRLAVGLRNRAYEQYF. DNA for the CDR3: TGTGCAAGTCGCTTAGCCGTGGGACTACGGAATCGGGCTTACGAGCAGTACTTC.

V gene TRBV27 combines with J gene TRBJ1-5; D gene uncertain. This CDR3 is 12 amino acids long. Per germline, CDR1 MNHEY and CDR2 SMNVEV (reference sequence). Deletions cut 4 bases from V and 3 bases from J, with 4 bases between. The CDR3 region is CASSSYNQPQHF. The CDR3 nucleotides read TGTGCCAGCAGTTCCTACAATCAGCCCCAGCATTTT.

The chain is built from TRBV6-5 and TRBJ1-2; 11 nucleotides match TRBD1. J lost 8 bases, V lost 2 bases, and 7 bases had no gene match. The germline gives CDR1 MNHEY, CDR2 SVGAGI. The CDR3 extends over 15 amino acids. The DNA of the CDR3 is TGTGCCAGCAGTTACCCCACGGACAGGGGGCGGGGCTACACCTTC. Its translation: CASSYPTDRGRGYTF.

V and J are TRBV27 and TRBJ2-1; 8 bases map to TRBD2. V lost 2 bases and J lost 7; bases outside the gene matches: 16. Germline-derived CDR1 and CDR2 are MNHEY and SMNVEV (reference sequence). The CDR3 spans 18 residues. CDR3 in DNA: TGTGCCAGCAGTTTACTACCTGGGACGAGCGGGAGTAAGAATGAGCAGTTCTTC. Amino acids: CASSLLPGTSGSKNEQFF.

The V call is TRBV10-3, the J call TRBJ1-2; 9 bases agree with TRBD1. Per germline, CDR1 ENHRY and CDR2 SYGVKD. The CDR3 runs 14 residues. Unmatched junction bases numbered 4, after V lost 1 base and J lost 7 bases. CDR3 in DNA: TGTGCCATCAGTGAGTTTGGACAGGGGTTTGGCTACACCTTC. It encodes CAISEFGQGFGYTF.

The DNA for the CDR3 is TGTGCCTGGGCTCAGGACGGGGACACTGAAGCTTTCTTT. This gives the protein CAWAQDGDTEAFF. The genes are TRBV30 and TRBJ1-1; D gene unclear. The germline V gene has CDR1 GTSNPN and CDR2 SVGIG (reference sequence). The CDR3 has 13 amino acids. The V end was cut by 5 bases, the J end by 3 bases, with 13 bases between.

This clone was counted a few times. The chain joins TRBV2 to TRBJ2-1; weak D call: TRBD1 (5 bases). Germline values: CDR1 SNHLY, CDR2 FYNNEI. This CDR3 has 15 residues. V was trimmed by 2 bases and J by 0 bases, leaving 8 bases between them. CDR3: CASSEQGSSYNEQFF. CDR3 nucleotide sequence: TGTGCCAGCAGTGAACAGGGAAGCTCCTACAATGAGCAGTTCTTC.

The chain joins TRBV18 to TRBJ2-1; 10 positions agree with TRBD2. J lost 3 bases, V lost 8 bases, and 7 bases had no gene match. Germline CDR1 reads KGHSH; CDR2 reads LQKENI. CDR3 length: 15 amino acids. In DNA, the CDR3 is TGTGCCAGCACAGCCGGGACTAGCGACTACAATGAGCAGTTCTTC. Translated, it gives CASTAGTSDYNEQFF.

The genes are TRBV4-3 and TRBJ1-1; no definite D call. Germline loops: CDR1 LGHNA, CDR2 YSLEER. The CDR3 loop spans 15 amino acids. The V end was cut by 0 bases, the J end by 0 bases, with 8 bases between. The CDR3 nucleotides read TGCGCCAGCAGCCAAGAACCCCGGTTGAACACTGAAGCTTTCTTT. Translating it yields CASSQEPRLNTEAFF.

The count of this clone is one. This chain connects TRBV5-1 to TRBJ1-1; D is unresolved. Trimming removed 2 bases from V and 4 bases from J, with 6 bases in between. This CDR3 has 12 amino acids. CDR1 SGHRS and CDR2 YFSETQ come from the germline V gene. As DNA, the CDR3 is TGCGCCAGCAGCTTCCGGGGCACTGAAGCTTTCTTT. Translating gives CASSFRGTEAFF. Full variable domain (remainder filled in from reference TRBV5-1 and TRBJ1-1): KAGVTQTPRYLIKTRGQQVTLSCSPISGHRSVSWYQQTPGQGLQFLFEYFSETQRNKGNFPGRFSGRQFSNSRSEMNVSTLELGDSALYLCASSFRGTEAFFGQGTRLTVV.

This clone is a singleton in its sample. In DNA, the CDR3 is TGTGCCAGCAGCTTGGAATCAGCAAGGGGGCGTAACGAGCAGTACTTC. Translating it yields CASSLESARGRNEQYF. The genes are TRBV5-4 and TRBJ2-7; 7 nucleotides align to TRBD1. After removal of 0 bases from V and 5 bases from J, the junction contained 11 bases not matched to a gene. Germline loops: CDR1 SGHNT, CDR2 YYREEE (reference sequence). There are 16 residues in the CDR3.

In this sample, this clone turned up a few times. V and J are TRBV5-1 and TRBJ1-1; a weak D match, TRBD1 (6 bases). The CDR3 length is 15 residues. V dropped 0 bases and J dropped 0 bases, with 9 bases sitting between them. Looked up from germline, CDR1 is SGHRS and CDR2 is YFSETQ. The CDR3 here is CASSLGGHLNTEAFF. The CDR3 nucleotides are TGCGCCAGCAGCTTGGGGGGACACCTGAACACTGAAGCTTTCTTT.

The chain employs TRBV5-4 and TRBJ2-7; the match to TRBD2 covers 8 bases. This CDR3 spans 15 amino acids. CDR1 is SGHNT and CDR2 is YYREEE in the germline V gene (reference sequence). The V and J ends lost 3 bases and 3 bases, in that order; junction bases with no gene match: 8. The CDR3 region has the DNA TGTGCCAGCAGCTCGCGGGCGCGGGAGGTCTACGAGCAGTACTTC. This translates into CASSSRAREVYEQYF.